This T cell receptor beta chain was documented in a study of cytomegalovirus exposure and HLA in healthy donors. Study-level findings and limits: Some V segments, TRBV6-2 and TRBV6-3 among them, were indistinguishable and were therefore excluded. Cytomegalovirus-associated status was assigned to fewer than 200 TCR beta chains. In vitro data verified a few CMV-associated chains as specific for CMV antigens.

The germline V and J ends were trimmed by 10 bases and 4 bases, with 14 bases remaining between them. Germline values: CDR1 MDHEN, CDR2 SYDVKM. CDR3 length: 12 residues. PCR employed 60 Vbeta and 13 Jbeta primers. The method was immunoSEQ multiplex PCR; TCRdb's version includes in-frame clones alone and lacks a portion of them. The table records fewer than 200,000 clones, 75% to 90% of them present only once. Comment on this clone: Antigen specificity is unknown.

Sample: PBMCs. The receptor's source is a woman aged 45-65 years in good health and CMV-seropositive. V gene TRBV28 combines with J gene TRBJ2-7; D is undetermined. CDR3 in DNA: TGTGCCAACCAGAAGGCGGCATACGAGCAGTACTTC. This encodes CANQKAAYEQYF.